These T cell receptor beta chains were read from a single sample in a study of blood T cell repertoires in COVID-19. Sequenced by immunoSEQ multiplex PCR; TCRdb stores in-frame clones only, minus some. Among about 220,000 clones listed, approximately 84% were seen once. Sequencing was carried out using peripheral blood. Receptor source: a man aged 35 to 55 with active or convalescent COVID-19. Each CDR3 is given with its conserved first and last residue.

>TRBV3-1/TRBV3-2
CASNWGGENTIYF
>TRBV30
CAWNPGGVDYGYTF
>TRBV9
CASSGRLAGDTDTQYF
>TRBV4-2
CASSQATGPLRDTQYF
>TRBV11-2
CASSPWGRGSGNTIYF
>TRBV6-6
CASSSGLQHIEQYF
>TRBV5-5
CASSLSRDTEAFF
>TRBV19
CASSPGGGFGAKNIQYF
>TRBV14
CASSHRQGSYNEQFF
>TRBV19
CASSISSYGYTF
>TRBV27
CASSLGQNYEQYF
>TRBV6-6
CASYNSGGAVDEQYF
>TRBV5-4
CASSFGQGENSPLHF
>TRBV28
CASSLINPGTGYGYTF
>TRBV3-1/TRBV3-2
CASSQDSGGGYNEQFF
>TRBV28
CASTPWAEDQTYEQYF
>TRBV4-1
CASSPTVGSYEQYF
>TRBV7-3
CASSASDISPLHF
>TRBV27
CASSRGATNEKLFF
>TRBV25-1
CASSEWDRGRPQNYGYTF
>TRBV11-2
CASSLGIEGGETQYF
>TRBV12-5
CASGLVLGQGGNTEAFF
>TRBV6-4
CASSTRGGGNEQFF
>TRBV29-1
CSALDSYGYTF
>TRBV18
CASSGQRNTEAFF
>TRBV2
CATKDYTEAFF
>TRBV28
CASSDFTQGGNTIYF
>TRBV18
CASSPSHDSNQPQHF
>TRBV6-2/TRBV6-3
CASSSMPVTGASGYTF
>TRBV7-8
CASSTYRTTNEKLFF
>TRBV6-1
CASTKGWRENTEAFF
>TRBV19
CARPSGRLYEQYF
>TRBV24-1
CATSRGNEQFF
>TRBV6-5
CASRPVGANVLTF
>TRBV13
CASSLGRGNVGYEQYF
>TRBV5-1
CASSAGTGAGYTF
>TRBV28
CASSLEDWKNEQFF
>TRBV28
CASSLWSRERILYGYTF
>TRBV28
CASSLRGRVYGYTF
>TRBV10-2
CASSGGFTSGSYEQYF
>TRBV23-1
CASSQQWGDGELFF
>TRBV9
CASRQDTEAFF
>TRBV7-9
CASRRQAGVSSTEQYF
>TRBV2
CASSLLQGEETQYF
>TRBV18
CASSPRSENYGYTF
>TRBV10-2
CASSEQVQPQHF
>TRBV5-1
CASSLSLGGETQYF
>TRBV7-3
CASSSPDRGSTGELFF
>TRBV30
CAWSVVGVEQYF
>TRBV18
CASSGQDNVLTF
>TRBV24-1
CATSDLTGKNIQYF
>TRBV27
CASSYQGGNEKLFF
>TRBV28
CASSSWQNTEAFF